This TCR beta chain was captured by sequencing in a study of T cells in localized non-small cell lung cancer. Findings and limits, study-wide: A higher density of T cells in blood coincided with extended overall survival. Tumor showed lower T cell clonality than uninvolved adjacent lung, where it was highest. Adjacent lung exhibited a median of about 57 among the 100 most abundant tumor clones. Sequencing, confined to only one tumor region, leaves heterogeneity possible.

This table comes from immunoSEQ multiplex PCR, and its TCRdb copy is limited to in-frame clones, with some not included. The data hold approximately 28,000 clones, with approximately 90% observed a single time. The length of the CDR3 is 13 residues. Trimming removed 4 bases from V and 5 bases from J, with 11 bases in between. Looked up from germline, CDR1 is SNHLY and CDR2 is FYNNEI. Remarks on this clone: The antigen is undetermined.

Material: peripheral blood, obtained before any cancer treatment. This TCR came from a female donor over 55 with stage I lung adenocarcinoma. This chain joins TRBV2 and TRBJ2-5; D could derive from TRBD1 or TRBD2 (5 bases each). Written as DNA, the CDR3 is TGTGCCAGCAGTGTCGAGGGGTGGGAGACCCAGTACTTC. This encodes CASSVEGWETQYF.